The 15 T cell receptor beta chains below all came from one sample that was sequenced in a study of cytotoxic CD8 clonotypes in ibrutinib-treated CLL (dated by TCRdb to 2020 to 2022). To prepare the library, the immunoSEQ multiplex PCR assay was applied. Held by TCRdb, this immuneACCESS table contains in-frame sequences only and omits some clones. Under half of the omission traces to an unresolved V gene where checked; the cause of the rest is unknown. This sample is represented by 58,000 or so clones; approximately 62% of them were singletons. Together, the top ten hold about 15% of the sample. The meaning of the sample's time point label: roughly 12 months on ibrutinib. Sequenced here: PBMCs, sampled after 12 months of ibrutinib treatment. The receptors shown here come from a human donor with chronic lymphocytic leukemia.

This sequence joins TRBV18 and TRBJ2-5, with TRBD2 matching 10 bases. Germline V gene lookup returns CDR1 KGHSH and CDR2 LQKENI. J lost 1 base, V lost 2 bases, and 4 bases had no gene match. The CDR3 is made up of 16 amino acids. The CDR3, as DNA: TGTGCCAGCTCACCAGAACTAGCGGGGATCCAAGAGACCCAGTACTTC. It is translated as CASSPELAGIQETQYF.

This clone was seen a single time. The CDR3 bases are TGTGCCAGCAGTGCCTTGCCGGGACAGGGATCCAATGAGCAGTTCTTC. Translation gives CASSALPGQGSNEQFF. This chain links TRBV6-1 with TRBJ2-1; 9 bases map to TRBD1. V shed 4 bases and J 6 bases; nucleotides not matched to a gene: 10. The CDR3 runs to 16 residues. In germline, CDR1 is MNHNS, CDR2 SASEGT.

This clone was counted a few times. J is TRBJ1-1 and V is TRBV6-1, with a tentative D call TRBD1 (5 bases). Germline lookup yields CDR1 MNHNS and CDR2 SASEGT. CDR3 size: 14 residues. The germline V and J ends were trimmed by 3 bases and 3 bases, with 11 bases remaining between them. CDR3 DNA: TGTGCCAGCAGTGATTGGGGGAGGGACACTGAAGCTTTCTTT. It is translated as CASSDWGRDTEAFF.

This chain's CDR3 is CASSRRGGGELFF. The DNA for the CDR3 is TGTGCCAGCAGCCGCAGGGGAGGCGGGGAGCTGTTTTTT. The V gene is TRBV7-9, the J gene TRBJ2-2, with D perhaps TRBD1 or TRBD2 (6 bases each). Trimming pared 5 bases from V and 7 bases from J, leaving 11 bases between. The CDR3 covers 13 residues. Germline CDR1 is SEHNR and CDR2 is FQNEAQ (reference sequence). The full variable domain, rest sourced from reference TRBV7-9 and TRBJ2-2, is DTGVSQNPRHKITKRGQNVTFRCDPISEHNRLYWYRQTLGQGPEFLTYFQNEAQLEKSRLLSDRFSAERPKGSFSTLEIQRTEQGDSAMYLCASSRRGGGELFFGEGSRLTVL.

CDR3 DNA sequence: TGTGCCAGCAGCAAGCGTGGGGGTACAGATACGCAGTATTTT. Its translation is CASSKRGGTDTQYF. The J gene is TRBJ2-3, the V gene TRBV5-4; D possibly uses TRBD1 or TRBD2 (5 bases each). CDR3 length: 14 residues. V was pared by 4 bases and J by 3 bases, with 12 bases between. CDR1 SGHNT and CDR2 YYREEE come from the germline V gene (reference sequence).

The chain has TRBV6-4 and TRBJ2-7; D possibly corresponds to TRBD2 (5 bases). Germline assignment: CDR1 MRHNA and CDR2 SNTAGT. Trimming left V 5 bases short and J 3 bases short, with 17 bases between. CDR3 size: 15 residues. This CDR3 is CASSSDSVNLYEQYF. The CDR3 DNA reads TGTGCCAGCAGTTCCGATAGCGTTAACCTCTACGAGCAGTACTTC.

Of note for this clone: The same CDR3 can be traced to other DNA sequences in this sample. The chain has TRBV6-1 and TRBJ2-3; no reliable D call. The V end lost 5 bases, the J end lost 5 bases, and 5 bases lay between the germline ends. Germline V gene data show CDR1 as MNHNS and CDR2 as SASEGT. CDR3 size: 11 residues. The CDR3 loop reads CASSLGDTQYF. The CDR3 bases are TGTGCCAGCAGTTTGGGAGATACGCAGTATTTT.

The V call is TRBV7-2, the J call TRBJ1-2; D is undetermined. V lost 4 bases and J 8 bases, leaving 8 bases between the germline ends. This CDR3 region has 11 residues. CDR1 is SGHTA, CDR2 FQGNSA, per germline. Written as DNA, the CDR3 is TGTGCCAGCAGCTGGGTTGGCGGCTACACCTTC. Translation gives CASSWVGGYTF.

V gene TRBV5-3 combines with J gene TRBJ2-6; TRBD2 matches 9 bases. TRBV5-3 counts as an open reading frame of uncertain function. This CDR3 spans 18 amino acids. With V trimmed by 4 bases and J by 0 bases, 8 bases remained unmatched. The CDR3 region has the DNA TGTGCCAGAAGCGGACGAGCGGGGGGACGCTCTGGGGCCAACGTCCTGACTTTC. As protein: CARSGRAGGRSGANVLTF.

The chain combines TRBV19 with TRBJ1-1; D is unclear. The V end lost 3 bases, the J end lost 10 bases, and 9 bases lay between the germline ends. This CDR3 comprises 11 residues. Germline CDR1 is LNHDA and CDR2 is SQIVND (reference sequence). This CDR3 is CASSMSRRAFF. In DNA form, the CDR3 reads TGTGCCAGTAGTATGTCCCGTAGAGCTTTCTTT.

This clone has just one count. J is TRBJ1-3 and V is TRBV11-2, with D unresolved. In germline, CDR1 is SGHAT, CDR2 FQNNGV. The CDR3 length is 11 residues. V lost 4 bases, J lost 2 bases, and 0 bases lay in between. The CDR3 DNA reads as TGTGCCAGCAGCTCTGGAAACACCATATATTTT. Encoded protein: CASSSGNTIYF.

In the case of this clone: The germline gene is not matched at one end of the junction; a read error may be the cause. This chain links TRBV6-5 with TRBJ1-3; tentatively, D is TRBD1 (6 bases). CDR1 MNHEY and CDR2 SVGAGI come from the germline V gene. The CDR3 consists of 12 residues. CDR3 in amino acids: CANQRGKAKGRF. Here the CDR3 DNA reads TGTGCCAACCAAAGGGGGAAGGCGAAGGGGAGGTTT.

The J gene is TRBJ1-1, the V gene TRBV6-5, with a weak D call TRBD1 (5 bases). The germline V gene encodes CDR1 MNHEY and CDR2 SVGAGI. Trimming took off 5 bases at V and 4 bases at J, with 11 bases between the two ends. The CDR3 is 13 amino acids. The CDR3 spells CASSETQGTEAFF. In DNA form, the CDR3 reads TGTGCCAGCAGTGAAACCCAGGGCACTGAAGCTTTCTTT.

The CDR3 protein is CASSLIRTDLYGYTF. As DNA, the CDR3 is TGTGCCAGCAGTCTTATCCGGACGGACCTCTATGGCTACACCTTC. The chain couples TRBV28 to TRBJ1-2; the D is unclear. This CDR3 is built from 15 residues. Germline V CDR1 and CDR2: MDHEN, SYDVKM. The ends were cut back, 5 bases at V and 4 bases at J, with 17 bases in the middle.

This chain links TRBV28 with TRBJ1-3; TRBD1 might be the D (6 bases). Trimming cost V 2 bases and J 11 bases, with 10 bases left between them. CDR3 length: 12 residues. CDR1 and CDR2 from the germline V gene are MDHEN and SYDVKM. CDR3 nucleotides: TGTGCCAGCAGTTTACCCGACAGGCCCATATATTTT. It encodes CASSLPDRPIYF.